This TCR beta chain was found in a study of response to subunit inactivated influenza vaccine. General study findings and limits: Each seasonal influenza vaccination recruits few new T cells, the authors suggested.

MiXCR was run by TCRdb on the RT-PCR reads, yielding one entry per CDR3 protein. In the table there are hundreds of thousands of distinct CDR3 sequences, under 20% of which are singletons. With regard to this clonotype: Its antigen remains unidentified.

The sequenced sample was PBMCs from blood, obtained 5 days after vaccination. The sequence came from a man aged 50-59 years who received an inactivated influenza vaccine.

The CDR3 region has the DNA TGTGCCAGCAGCCCCCAGGACAGGGGGCTAGGTGAGCAGTTCTTC. The encoded protein is CASSPQDRGLGEQFF. This sequence joins TRBV9 and TRBJ2-1; 11 bases align to TRBD1. CDR1 and CDR2 (germline): SGDLS, YYNGEE. The CDR3 loop spans 15 amino acids. The trim removed 4 bases at V and 9 bases at J, leaving 9 bases unmatched.